Listed below are T cell receptor beta chains from one sample, sequenced in a study of T cell responses to AZD1222 COVID-19 vaccine. Here immunoSEQ multiplex PCR was the method, and the copy in TCRdb shows in-frame clones only, minus some. The sample yields some 130,000 clones, approximately 85% seen once. The sequencing used peripheral blood, collected on day 0 of AZD1222 vaccination. The origin of the receptors is an adult in good health. Both conserved end residues are part of each CDR3. The D gene is left open where the match is weak. The size of a clone is reported for some rows only, either as once, few or many, or as a class for expanded clones.

>TRBJ1-2|TRBV4-3|.|TRBD1
TGCGCCAGCAGCCGGGGACTCCGGGACAGGGGCCGCGGATATGGCTACACCTTC
CASSRGLRDRGRGYGYTF
>TRBJ1-1|TRBV4-1|.|.
TGCGCCAGCAGCCCCCGAGCGGGCGGGGCCCTCGGTTCGAACACTGAAGCTTTCTTT
CASSPRAGGALGSNTEAFF
>TRBJ2-2|TRBV2|.|TRBD2
TGTGCCAGCAGTGACACGGGGACTAGTGTCCGGGAGCTGTTTTTT
CASSDTGTSVRELFF
>TRBJ2-7|TRBV19|.|TRBD1
TGTGCCAGTAGTACACCGGGACAGAGCTCCTACGAGCAGTACTTC
CASSTPGQSSYEQYF
>TRBJ2-7|TRBV13|.|.
TGTGCCAGTCGGGCAGGGGCCTACGAGCAGTACTTC
CASRAGAYEQYF
>TRBJ2-7|TRBV2|.|.
TGTGCCAGCAGTGAAACGGCTAGCGCCTACGAGCAGTACTTC
CASSETASAYEQYF
>TRBJ2-7|TRBV18|.|.
TGTGCCAGCTCACAGGACCGGGAGCAGTACTTC
CASSQDREQYF
>TRBJ2-1|TRBV27|.|TRBD2
TGTGCCAGCAGATTAGTGACTAGCGGGAGTAATGAGCAGTTCTTC
CASRLVTSGSNEQFF
>TRBJ2-1|TRBV3-1/TRBV3-2|.|.
TGTGCCAGCAGCCCCTCACCAACCACCTACAATGAGCAGTTCTTC
CASSPSPTTYNEQFF
>TRBJ2-1|TRBV11-3|.|.
TGTGCCAGCAGCCCATACAGGGAATTCGGGGATGAGCAGTTCTTC
CASSPYREFGDEQFF
>TRBJ2-7|TRBV7-9|.|.
TGTGCCAGCAGCTCCTTACAGGGTCGAAGGGACGAGCAGTACTTC
CASSSLQGRRDEQYF
>TRBJ1-2|TRBV6-2/TRBV6-3|many|.
TGTGCCAGCAGTTTGGGTCTTGGACGGAGCTATGGCTACACCTTC
CASSLGLGRSYGYTF
>TRBJ2-3|TRBV6-1|.|.
TGTGCCAGCAGTGAAGTTCAGGGCACAGATACGCAGTATTTT
CASSEVQGTDTQYF
>TRBJ1-2|TRBV5-6|.|.
TGTGCCAGCAGCCCCGGGAGAGAAAGGGGCTACACCTTC
CASSPGRERGYTF
>TRBJ2-1|TRBV4-3|.|TRBD2
TGCGCCAGCAGCCACGATAGCGGGAGGGCCTACAATGAGCAGTTCTTC
CASSHDSGRAYNEQFF
>TRBJ1-6|TRBV7-8|.|TRBD1
TGTGCCAGCAGCCTTGGGACAGGGCATAGTTCACCCCTCCACTTT
CASSLGTGHSSPLHF
>TRBJ1-1|TRBV9|.|TRBD1
TGTGCCAGCAGCGTAGTCGACAGACAGGGAACTGAAGCTTTCTTT
CASSVVDRQGTEAFF
>TRBJ2-7|TRBV19|.|TRBD1
TGTGCCAGTAGTGGGACAGGGCCAGGGTACGAGCAGTACTTC
CASSGTGPGYEQYF
>TRBJ2-1|TRBV5-1|.|.
TGCGCCAGCAGCTTCAACGGGGGTGAGCAGTTCTTC
CASSFNGGEQFF
>TRBJ2-6|TRBV19|few|.
TGTGCCAGTAGTATAGAACTCTCTGGGGCCAACGTCCTGACTTTC
CASSIELSGANVLTF
>TRBJ1-4|TRBV7-9|.|.
TGTGCCAGCAGCACATACCAGGGTGGTGAAAAACTGTTTTTT
CASSTYQGGEKLFF
>TRBJ1-1|TRBV23-1|once|.
TGCGCCAGCGGGCAGCAGGGGCGTGTGAACACTGAAGCTTTCTTT
CASGQQGRVNTEAFF
>TRBJ2-2|TRBV6-5|.|.
TGTGCCAGCGACCCGCCTACAAGAGGATCCGGGGAGCTGTTTTTT
CASDPPTRGSGELFF
>TRBJ1-1|TRBV28|.|.
TGTGCCAGCAGTTTATCCCCATTAAAAGCTTTCTTT
CASSLSPLKAFF
>TRBJ2-7|TRBV5-1|once|.
TGCGCCAGCAGCCGGAGCTCTCTCGAAAAATCCTACGAGCAGTACTTC
CASSRSSLEKSYEQYF
>TRBJ1-5|TRBV6-5|.|.
TGTGCCAGCAGTCAGGAAGGGTATCAGCCCCAGCATTTT
CASSQEGYQPQHF
>TRBJ2-1|TRBV14|.|TRBD2
TGTGCCAGCAGCCCCCAACTAGCGGGATTAAACAATGAGCAGTTCTTC
CASSPQLAGLNNEQFF
>TRBJ1-6|TRBV4-1|.|.
TGCGCCAGCAGCCAAGGGTCTTCACCCCTCCACTTT
CASSQGSSPLHF
>TRBJ1-2|TRBV11-3|once|.
TGTGCCAGCAGCTTAGATTCACGGGGCAGGGAGTGGCATGGCTACACCTTC
CASSLDSRGREWHGYTF
>TRBJ1-2|TRBV24-1|.|.
TGTGCCACCAGTGATTTCCAGGGACAAAGGGATGACTACACCTTC
CATSDFQGQRDDYTF
>TRBJ1-5|TRBV7-9|.|.
TGTGCCAGCAGCTTAGCGTCGGGCAATCAGCCCCAGCATTTT
CASSLASGNQPQHF
>TRBJ1-6|TRBV2|.|.
TGTGCCAGCAACCTTTTCTCACCCCTCCACTTT
CASNLFSPLHF
>TRBJ1-5|TRBV9|.|.
TGTGCCAGCAGCACGACCGGGAGCAATCAGCCCCAGCATTTT
CASSTTGSNQPQHF
>TRBJ2-7|TRBV7-9|.|.
TGTGCCAGCAGCCTAAACAGGGACGGGATCAAAGGTGGCGAGCAGTACTTC
CASSLNRDGIKGGEQYF
>TRBJ2-1|TRBV2|.|.
TGTGCCAGCAGGACAGGTTATGAGCAGTTCTTC
CASRTGYEQFF
>TRBJ1-2|TRBV5-6|.|TRBD1
TGTGCCAGCAGCGCCAGGGGGCCTGGCTACACCTTC
CASSARGPGYTF
>TRBJ1-5|TRBV7-6|.|.
TGTGCCAGCAGCTTAGTAGGAGGACCAGGCAATCAGCCCCAGCATTTT
CASSLVGGPGNQPQHF
>TRBJ1-1|TRBV9|.|TRBD1
TGTGCCAGCAGCGCACCATCAGGGGGGTATGCAGGGGACACTGAAGCTTTCTTT
CASSAPSGGYAGDTEAFF
>TRBJ2-7|TRBV7-2|.|.
TGTGCCAGCAGCTTAGCGCGGCAGTACGAGCAGTACTTC
CASSLARQYEQYF
>TRBJ1-2|TRBV4-2|.|.
TGTGCCAGCAGCCAAGAGGTTATAAACGGCTACACCTTC
CASSQEVINGYTF
>TRBJ1-1|TRBV7-2|.|.
TGTGCCAGCAGCTCACCACCCCCCCGTGCTGAAGCTTTCTTT
CASSSPPPRAEAFF